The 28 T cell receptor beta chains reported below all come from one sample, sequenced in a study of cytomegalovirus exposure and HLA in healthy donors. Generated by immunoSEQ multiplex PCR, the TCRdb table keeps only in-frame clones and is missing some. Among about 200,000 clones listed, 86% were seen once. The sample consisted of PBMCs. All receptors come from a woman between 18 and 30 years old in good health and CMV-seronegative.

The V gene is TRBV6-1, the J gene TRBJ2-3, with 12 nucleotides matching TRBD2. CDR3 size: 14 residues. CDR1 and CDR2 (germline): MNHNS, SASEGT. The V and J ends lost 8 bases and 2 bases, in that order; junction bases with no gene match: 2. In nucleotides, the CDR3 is TGTGCCAGCCGACTAGCGGGAGACACAGATACGCAGTATTTT. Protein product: CASRLAGDTDTQYF.

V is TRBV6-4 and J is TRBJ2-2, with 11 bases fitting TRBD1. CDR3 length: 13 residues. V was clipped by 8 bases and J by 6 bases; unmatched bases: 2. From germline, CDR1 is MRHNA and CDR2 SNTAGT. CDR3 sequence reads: CASGQGASGELFF. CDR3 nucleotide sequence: TGTGCCAGCGGACAGGGGGCGTCCGGGGAGCTGTTTTTT.

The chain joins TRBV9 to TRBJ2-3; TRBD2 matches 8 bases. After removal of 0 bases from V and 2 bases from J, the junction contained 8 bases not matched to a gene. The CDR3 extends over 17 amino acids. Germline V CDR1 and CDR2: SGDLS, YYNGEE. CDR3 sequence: CASSVVAAGASTDTQYF. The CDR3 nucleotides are TGTGCCAGCAGCGTAGTGGCAGCGGGGGCCTCCACAGATACGCAGTATTTT.

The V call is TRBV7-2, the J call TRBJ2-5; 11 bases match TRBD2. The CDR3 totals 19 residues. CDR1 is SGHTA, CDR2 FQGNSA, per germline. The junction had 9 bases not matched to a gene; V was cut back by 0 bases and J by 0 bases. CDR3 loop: CASSLARLAGGSHQETQYF. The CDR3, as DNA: TGTGCCAGCAGCTTAGCTCGGCTAGCGGGAGGATCACACCAAGAGACCCAGTACTTC.

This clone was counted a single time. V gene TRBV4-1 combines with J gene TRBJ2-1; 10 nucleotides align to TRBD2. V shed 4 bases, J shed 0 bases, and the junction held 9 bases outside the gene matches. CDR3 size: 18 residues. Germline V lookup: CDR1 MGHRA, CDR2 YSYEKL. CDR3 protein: CASSPSGAGGSSYNEQFF. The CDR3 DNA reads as TGCGCCAGCAGCCCGTCGGGAGCGGGAGGGTCCTCCTACAATGAGCAGTTCTTC.

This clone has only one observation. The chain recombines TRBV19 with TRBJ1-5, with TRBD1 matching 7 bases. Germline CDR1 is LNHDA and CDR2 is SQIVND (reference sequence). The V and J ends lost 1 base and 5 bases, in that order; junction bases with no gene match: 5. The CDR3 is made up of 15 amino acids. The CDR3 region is CASSIVPTGHQPQHF. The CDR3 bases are TGTGCCAGTAGTATAGTTCCGACAGGGCATCAGCCCCAGCATTTT.

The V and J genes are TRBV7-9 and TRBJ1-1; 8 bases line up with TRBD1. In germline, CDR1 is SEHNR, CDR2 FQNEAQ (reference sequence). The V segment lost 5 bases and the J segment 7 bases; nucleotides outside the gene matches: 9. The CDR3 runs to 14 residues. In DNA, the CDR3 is TGTGCCAGCAGCCACCAGGACAGGGCTGTTGAAGCTTTCTTT. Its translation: CASSHQDRAVEAFF.

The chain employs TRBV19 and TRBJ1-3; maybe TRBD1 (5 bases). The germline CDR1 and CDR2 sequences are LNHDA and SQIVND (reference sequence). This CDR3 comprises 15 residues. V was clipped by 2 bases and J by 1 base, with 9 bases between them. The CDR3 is CASSIRAGSGNTIYF. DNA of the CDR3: TGTGCCAGTAGTATAAGGGCAGGGTCTGGAAACACCATATATTTT.

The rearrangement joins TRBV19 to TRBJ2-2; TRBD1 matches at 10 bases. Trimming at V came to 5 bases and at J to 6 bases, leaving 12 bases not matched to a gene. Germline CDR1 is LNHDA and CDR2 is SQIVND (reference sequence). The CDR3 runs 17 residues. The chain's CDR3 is CASSPYDRGLLAGELFF. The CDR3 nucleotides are TGTGCCAGTAGTCCCTACGACAGGGGGCTATTAGCCGGGGAGCTGTTTTTT.

The DNA of the CDR3 is TGTGCCACCGGACTAGCGGGAGGATTAAGTGAGCAGTTCTTC. Translating gives CATGLAGGLSEQFF. The chain couples TRBV19 to TRBJ2-1; the match to TRBD2 covers 14 bases. Per the germline V gene, CDR1 is LNHDA and CDR2 is SQIVND (reference sequence). Losses at the gene ends were 10 bases for V and 9 bases for J; bases not matched to a gene: 8. The CDR3 runs to 14 residues.

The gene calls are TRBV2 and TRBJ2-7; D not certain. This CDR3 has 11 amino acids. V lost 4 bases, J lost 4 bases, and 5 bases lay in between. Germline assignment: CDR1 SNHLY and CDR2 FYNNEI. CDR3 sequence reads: CASSAGYEQYF. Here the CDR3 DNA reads TGTGCCAGCAGTGCGGGTTACGAGCAGTACTTC.

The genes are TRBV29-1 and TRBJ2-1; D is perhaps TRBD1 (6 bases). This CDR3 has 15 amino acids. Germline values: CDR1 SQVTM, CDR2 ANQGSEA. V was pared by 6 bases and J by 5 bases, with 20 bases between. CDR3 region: CSVFSPGDLNNEQFF. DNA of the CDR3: TGCAGCGTCTTCTCCCCAGGGGACCTTAACAATGAGCAGTTCTTC.

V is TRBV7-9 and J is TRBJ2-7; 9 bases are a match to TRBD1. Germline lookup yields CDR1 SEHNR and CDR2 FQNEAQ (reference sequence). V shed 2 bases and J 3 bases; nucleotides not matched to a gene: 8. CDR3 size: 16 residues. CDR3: CASSLSPGQGRYEQYF. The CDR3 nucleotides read TGTGCCAGCAGCTTATCCCCGGGACAGGGTCGCTACGAGCAGTACTTC.

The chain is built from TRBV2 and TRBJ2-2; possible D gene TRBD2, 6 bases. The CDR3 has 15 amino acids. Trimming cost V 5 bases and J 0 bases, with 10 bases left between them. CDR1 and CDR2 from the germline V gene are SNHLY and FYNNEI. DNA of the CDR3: TGTGCCAGCAGTATACGGGGGACGAACACCGGGGAGCTGTTTTTT. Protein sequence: CASSIRGTNTGELFF.

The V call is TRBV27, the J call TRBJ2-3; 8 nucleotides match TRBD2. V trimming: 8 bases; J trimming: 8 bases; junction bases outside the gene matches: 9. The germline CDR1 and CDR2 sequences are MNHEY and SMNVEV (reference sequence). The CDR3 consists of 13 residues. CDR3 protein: CASGVAGHTTQYF. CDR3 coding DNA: TGTGCCAGCGGGGTAGCGGGACACACTACGCAGTATTTT.

The CDR3 is CASSVAGAPYEQYF. The CDR3 bases are TGTGCCAGCAGCGTAGCGGGAGCTCCTTACGAGCAGTACTTC. This rearrangement joins TRBV9 to TRBJ2-7; tentative D call: TRBD2 (6 bases). The CDR3 has 14 residues. V lost 0 bases and J lost 4, with 11 bases in between. The germline gives CDR1 SGDLS, CDR2 YYNGEE.

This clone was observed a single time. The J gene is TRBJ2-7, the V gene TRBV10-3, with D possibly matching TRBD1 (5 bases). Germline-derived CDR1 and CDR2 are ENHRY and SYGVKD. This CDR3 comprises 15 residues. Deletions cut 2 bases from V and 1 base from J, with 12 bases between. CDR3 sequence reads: CAISEPSTVSYEQYF. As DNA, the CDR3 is TGTGCCATCAGTGAGCCGTCGACAGTTTCCTACGAGCAGTACTTC.

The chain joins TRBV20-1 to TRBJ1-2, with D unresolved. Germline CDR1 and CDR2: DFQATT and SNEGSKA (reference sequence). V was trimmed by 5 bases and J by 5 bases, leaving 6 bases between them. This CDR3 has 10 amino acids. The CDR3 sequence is CSAEIYGYTF. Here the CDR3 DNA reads TGCAGTGCTGAGATTTATGGCTACACCTTC.

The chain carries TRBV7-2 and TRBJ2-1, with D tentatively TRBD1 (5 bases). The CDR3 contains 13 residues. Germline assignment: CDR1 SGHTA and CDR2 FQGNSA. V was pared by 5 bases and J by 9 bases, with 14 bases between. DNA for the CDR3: TGTGCCAGCAGCGCAGACAGTACTGGTGAGCAGTTCTTC. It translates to CASSADSTGEQFF.

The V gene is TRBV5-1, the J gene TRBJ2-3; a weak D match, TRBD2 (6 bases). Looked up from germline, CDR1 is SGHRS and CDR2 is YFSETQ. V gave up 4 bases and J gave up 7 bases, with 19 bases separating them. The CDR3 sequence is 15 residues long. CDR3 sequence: CASSLLGGGDHTQYF. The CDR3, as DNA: TGCGCCAGCAGCCTGCTCGGGGGTGGGGACCATACGCAGTATTTT.

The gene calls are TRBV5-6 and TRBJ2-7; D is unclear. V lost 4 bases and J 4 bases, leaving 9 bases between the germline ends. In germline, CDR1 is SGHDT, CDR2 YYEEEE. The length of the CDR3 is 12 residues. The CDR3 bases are TGTGCCAGCAGCCTGAGGTTGTACGAGCAGTACTTC. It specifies CASSLRLYEQYF.

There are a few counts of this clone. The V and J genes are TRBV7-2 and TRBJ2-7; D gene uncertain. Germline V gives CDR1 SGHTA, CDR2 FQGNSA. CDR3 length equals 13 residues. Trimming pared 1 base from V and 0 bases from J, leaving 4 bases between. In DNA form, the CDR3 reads TGTGCCAGCAGCTTAGGAGTCTCCTACGAGCAGTACTTC. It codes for CASSLGVSYEQYF.

DNA of the CDR3: TGTGCCAGCAGCCTGACAGGGATGAACACTGAAGCTTTCTTT. This translates into CASSLTGMNTEAFF. The chain is built from TRBV6-5 and TRBJ1-1; the match to TRBD1 covers 7 bases. Trimming took 6 bases from V and 0 from J; bases not matched to a gene: 4. Germline V gene sequence: CDR1 MNHEY, CDR2 SVGAGI. This CDR3 contains 14 residues.

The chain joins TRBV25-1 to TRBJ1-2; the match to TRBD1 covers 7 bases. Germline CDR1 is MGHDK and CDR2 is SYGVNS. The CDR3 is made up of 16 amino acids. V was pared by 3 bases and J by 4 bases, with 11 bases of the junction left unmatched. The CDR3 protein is CASSDMKGGFSYGYTF. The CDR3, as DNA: TGTGCCAGCAGTGATATGAAAGGGGGCTTCTCCTATGGCTACACCTTC.

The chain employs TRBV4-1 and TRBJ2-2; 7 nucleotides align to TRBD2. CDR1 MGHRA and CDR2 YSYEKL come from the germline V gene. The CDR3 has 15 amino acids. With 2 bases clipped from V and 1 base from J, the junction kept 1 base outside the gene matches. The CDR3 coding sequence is TGCGCCAGCAGCCAACTAGCGGTGAACACCGGGGAGCTGTTTTTT. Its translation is CASSQLAVNTGELFF.

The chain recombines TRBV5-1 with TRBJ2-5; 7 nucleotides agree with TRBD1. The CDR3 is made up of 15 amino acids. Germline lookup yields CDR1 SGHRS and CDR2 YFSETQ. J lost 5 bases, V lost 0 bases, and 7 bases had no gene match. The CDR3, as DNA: TGCGCCAGCAGCTTGGGAGACAGGGCTGGCGAGACCCAGTACTTC. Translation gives CASSLGDRAGETQYF.

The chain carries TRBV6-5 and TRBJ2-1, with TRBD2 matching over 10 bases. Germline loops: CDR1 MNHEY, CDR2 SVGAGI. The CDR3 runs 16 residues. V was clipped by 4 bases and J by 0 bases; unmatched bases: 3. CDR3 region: CASSSPSGSSYNEQFF. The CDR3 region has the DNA TGTGCCAGCAGTTCGCCTAGCGGGAGCTCCTACAATGAGCAGTTCTTC.

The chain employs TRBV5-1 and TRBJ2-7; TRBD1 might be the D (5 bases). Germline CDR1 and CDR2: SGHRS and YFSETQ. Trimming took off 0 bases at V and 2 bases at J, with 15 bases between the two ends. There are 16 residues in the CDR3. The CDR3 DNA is TGCGCCAGCAGCTTGGGGGCTTTCGAAGGGGCCTACGAGCAGTACTTC. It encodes CASSLGAFEGAYEQYF.